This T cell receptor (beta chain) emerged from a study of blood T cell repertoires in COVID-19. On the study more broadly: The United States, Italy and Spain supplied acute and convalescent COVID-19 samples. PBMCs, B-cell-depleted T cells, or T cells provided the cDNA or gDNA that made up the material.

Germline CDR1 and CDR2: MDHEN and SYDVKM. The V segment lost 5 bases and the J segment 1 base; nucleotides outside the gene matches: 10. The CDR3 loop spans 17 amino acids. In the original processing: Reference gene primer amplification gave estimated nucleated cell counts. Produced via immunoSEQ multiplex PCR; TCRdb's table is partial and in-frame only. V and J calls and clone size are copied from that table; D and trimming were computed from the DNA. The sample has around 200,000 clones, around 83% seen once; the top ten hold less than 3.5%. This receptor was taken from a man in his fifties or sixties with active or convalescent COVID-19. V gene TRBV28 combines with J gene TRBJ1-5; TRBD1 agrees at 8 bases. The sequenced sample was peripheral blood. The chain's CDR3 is CASSLPRQGRSNQPQHF. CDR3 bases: TGTGCCAGCAGTCTCCCCCGACAGGGGAGAAGCAATCAGCCCCAGCATTTT.